The T cell receptor (beta chain) described here comes from a study of OX40 agonist ivuxolimab in advanced cancers. On this clone: What it binds is not known.

Sequenced by immunoSEQ multiplex PCR; TCRdb stores in-frame clones only, minus some. Seen here are tens of thousands of clones, around 93% observed once, and the top ten hold 10% to 15%. The CDR3 length is 14 residues. Trimming stripped 1 base from V and 2 bases from J, with 9 bases between. Germline V gene data show CDR1 as SEHNR and CDR2 as FQNEAQ (reference sequence). Findings of the study overall: The mean number of expanded clones was higher in CD8+ T cells than in CD4+.

The sample consisted of CD4+ or CD8+ T cells sorted from blood, taken in a trial of the OX40 agonist ivuxolimab. The genes are TRBV7-9 and TRBJ2-7, with D possibly being TRBD1 or TRBD2 (5 bases each). The receptor was derived from an adult with an advanced solid tumor such as melanoma, head and neck, liver or kidney cancer. Here the CDR3 DNA reads TGTGCCAGCAGCTTAGTGGGGGATACCTACGAGCAGTACTTC. Translating it yields CASSLVGDTYEQYF. Variable domain in full (rest from reference TRBV7-9 and TRBJ2-7): DTGVSQNPRHKITKRGQNVTFRCDPISEHNRLYWYRQTLGQGPEFLTYFQNEAQLEKSRLLSDRFSAERPKGSFSTLEIQRTEQGDSAMYLCASSLVGDTYEQYFGPGTRLTVT.